The 15 T cell receptor beta chains reported below all come from one sample, sequenced in a study of cytomegalovirus exposure and HLA in healthy donors. The PCR contained 60 Vbeta and 13 Jbeta primers. Sequenced by immunoSEQ multiplex PCR; TCRdb stores in-frame clones only, minus some. This sample carries 100,000 to 120,000 clones, about three quarters of them seen once, and the ten largest clones take around 2.9%. The sequenced sample was PBMCs. The origin of the receptors is a woman aged 55-70 years in good health and CMV-seropositive.

V is TRBV5-1 and J is TRBJ2-3, with D possibly TRBD1 on 6 matching bases. The CDR3 runs to 15 residues. Germline-derived CDR1 and CDR2 are SGHRS and YFSETQ. Trimming took off 4 bases at V and 3 bases at J, with 15 bases between the two ends. The CDR3 region has the DNA TGCGCCAGCAGCGAGTACAGGGTGGAGACAGATACGCAGTATTTT. Its translation: CASSEYRVETDTQYF.

The rearrangement links TRBV6-5 to TRBJ2-2; a possible D gene is TRBD2 (5 bases). The CDR3 is 14 amino acids. V lost 2 bases to trimming and J lost 7 bases, with 11 bases between them. The germline gives CDR1 MNHEY, CDR2 SVGAGI. CDR3 amino acids: CASSYSFRGGELFF. The DNA of the CDR3 is TGTGCCAGCAGTTACAGCTTTCGGGGCGGGGAGCTGTTTTTT.

V usage is TRBV6-1 and J usage is TRBJ1-1; D might be TRBD1 (6 bases). This CDR3 has 15 residues. The germline gives CDR1 MNHNS, CDR2 SASEGT. Trimming stripped 5 bases from V and 0 bases from J, with 13 bases between. The CDR3: CASSPGGALNTEAFF. CDR3 DNA: TGTGCCAGCAGTCCCGGGGGGGCATTGAACACTGAAGCTTTCTTT.

This clone turned up a few times. The rearrangement links TRBV5-6 to TRBJ2-7, with D uncertain. V was shortened by 5 bases and J by 3 bases, with 15 bases between the two germline ends. The V gene's germline CDR1 is SGHDT and CDR2 YYEEEE. The CDR3 is 14 residues long. CDR3 region: CASRPYTDNYEQYF. The CDR3 DNA reads TGTGCCAGCAGGCCCTATACCGATAACTACGAGCAGTACTTC.

Turning to this clone: Other DNA sequences in the same sample also yield this CDR3. The gene calls are TRBV4-1 and TRBJ2-2; 8 bases match TRBD2. CDR1 and CDR2 (germline): MGHRA, YSYEKL. The CDR3 contains 16 residues. Germline trimming cut 4 bases from V and 12 bases from J; bases unmatched to any gene: 16. The CDR3 loop is CASSPTPTIPGGQLFF. In DNA form, the CDR3 reads TGCGCCAGCAGCCCGACACCCACGATTCCGGGGGGGCAGCTGTTTTTT.

This rearrangement joins TRBV10-2 to TRBJ1-1; a weak D match, TRBD1 (5 bases). The CDR3 is 13 residues long. With 6 bases removed from V and 4 bases from J, the gap between germline ends came to 12 bases. Germline CDR1 reads WSHSY; CDR2 reads SAAADI. The CDR3 nucleotides read TGCGCCAGCAGCACCTTCCAGGGCACTGAAGCTTTCTTT. Translating it yields CASSTFQGTEAFF.

The chain recombines TRBV28 with TRBJ2-7, with a tentative D call TRBD1 (5 bases). The CDR3 has 13 residues. Germline loops: CDR1 MDHEN, CDR2 SYDVKM. Deletions cut 8 bases from V and 4 bases from J, with 15 bases between. The CDR3 sequence: CASRQRIRYEQYF. CDR3 nucleotides: TGTGCCAGCCGACAGAGGATTCGATACGAGCAGTACTTC.

The chain links TRBV7-9 to TRBJ2-7; tentatively, D is TRBD1 (6 bases). Trimming took 5 bases from V and 2 from J, leaving 13 bases between them. Per germline, CDR1 SEHNR and CDR2 FQNEAQ (reference sequence). The CDR3 is 14 residues long. CDR3 sequence reads: CASSQDRAAYEQYF. CDR3 nucleotide sequence: TGTGCCAGCAGCCAGGACAGAGCTGCCTACGAGCAGTACTTC.

This rearrangement joins TRBV29-1 to TRBJ2-1; D gene unclear. CDR1 is SQVTM, CDR2 ANQGSEA, per germline. The ends were cut back, 5 bases at V and 3 bases at J, with 11 bases in the middle. This CDR3 comprises 13 residues. In DNA form, the CDR3 reads TGCAGCGTTATTCTCCTAGACTACAATGAGCAGTTCTTC. Translation: CSVILLDYNEQFF.

This clone was seen only a few times. The rearrangement joins TRBV28 to TRBJ1-5; 8 bases align to TRBD1. J gave up 3 bases and V 2 bases, and 9 bases lay outside the gene matches. Germline lookup yields CDR1 MDHEN and CDR2 SYDVKM. The CDR3 contains 17 residues. In DNA form, the CDR3 reads TGTGCCAGCAGTTTACCGATTGACAGGGGATTCAATCAGCCCCAGCATTTT. This codes for CASSLPIDRGFNQPQHF.

The chain combines TRBV5-4 with TRBJ1-4; no reliable D call. V lost 0 bases and J lost 5, with 8 bases in between. The CDR3 has 14 amino acids. Germline values: CDR1 SGHNT, CDR2 YYREEE (reference sequence). The CDR3 loop is CASSLGRLNEKLFF. The CDR3 nucleotides are TGTGCCAGCAGCTTGGGCAGACTGAATGAAAAACTGTTTTTT.

This chain uses TRBV29-1 with TRBJ2-4, with 7 bases identical to TRBD1. The CDR3 has 14 residues. Germline V gene lookup returns CDR1 SQVTM and CDR2 ANQGSEA. V gave up 4 bases and J gave up 6 bases; unmatched junction bases: 9. CDR3 bases: TGCAGCGTTGCAGGGGGACCCGGTGGAAACATTCAGTACTTC. It translates to CSVAGGPGGNIQYF. Full variable domain (outside the CDR3, taken from reference TRBV29-1 and TRBJ2-4): SAVISQKPSRDICQRGTSLTIQCQVDSQVTMMFWYRQQPGQSLTLIATANQGSEATYESGFVIDKFPISRPNLTFSTLTVSNMSPEDSSIYLCSVAGGPGGNIQYFGAGTRLSVL.

The rearrangement links TRBV27 to TRBJ1-5; 9 bases line up with TRBD1. Germline V CDR1 and CDR2: MNHEY, SMNVEV (reference sequence). The CDR3 runs to 18 residues. The V and J ends lost 6 bases and 0 bases, in that order; junction bases with no gene match: 12. The chain's CDR3 is CASRPGTGISYSNQPQHF. The CDR3 DNA is TGTGCCAGCAGACCCGGGACAGGGATTTCCTATAGCAATCAGCCCCAGCATTTT.

This clone appeared a few times. V is TRBV28 and J is TRBJ1-3, with D possibly TRBD1 on 5 matching bases. V shed 5 bases and J shed 3 bases, with 17 bases lying between them. In germline, CDR1 is MDHEN, CDR2 SYDVKM. There are 16 residues in the CDR3. The CDR3 nucleotides read TGTGCCAGCAGTCTTTACCCCGACAGAGATGGAAACACCATATATTTT. Translation: CASSLYPDRDGNTIYF.

This clone has only one observation. The chain joins TRBV19 to TRBJ2-1; 13 bases are a match to TRBD2. Germline CDR1 reads LNHDA; CDR2 reads SQIVND (reference sequence). CDR3 size: 18 residues. J gave up 12 bases and V 3 bases, and 17 bases lay outside the gene matches. The CDR3 loop is CASSIDSITTSGRLLQFF. CDR3 bases: TGTGCCAGTAGTATCGACTCTATAACGACTAGCGGGAGGCTATTGCAGTTCTTC.